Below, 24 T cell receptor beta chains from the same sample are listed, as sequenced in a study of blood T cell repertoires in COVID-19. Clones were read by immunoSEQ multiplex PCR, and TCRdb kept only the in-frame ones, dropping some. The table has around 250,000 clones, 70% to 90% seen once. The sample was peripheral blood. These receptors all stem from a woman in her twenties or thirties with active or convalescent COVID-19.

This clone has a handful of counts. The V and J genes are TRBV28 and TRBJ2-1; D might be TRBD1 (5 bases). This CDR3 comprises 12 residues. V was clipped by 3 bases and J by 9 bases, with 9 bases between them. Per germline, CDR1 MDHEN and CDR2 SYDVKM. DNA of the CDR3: TGTGCCAGCAGTTTTATAAGGGGTGAGCAGTTCTTC. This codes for CASSFIRGEQFF.

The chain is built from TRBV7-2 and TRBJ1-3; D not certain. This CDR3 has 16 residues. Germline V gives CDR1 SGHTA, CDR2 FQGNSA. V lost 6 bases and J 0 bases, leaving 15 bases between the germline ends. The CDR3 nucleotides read TGTGCCAGCAGTTCATTCTCGGTCGTCTCTGGAAACACCATATATTTT. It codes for CASSSFSVVSGNTIYF.

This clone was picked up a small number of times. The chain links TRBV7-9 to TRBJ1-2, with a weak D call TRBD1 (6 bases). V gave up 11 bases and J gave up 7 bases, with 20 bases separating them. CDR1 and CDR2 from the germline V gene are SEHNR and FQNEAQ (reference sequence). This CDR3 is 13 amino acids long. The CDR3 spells CAVGLAGGLGYTF. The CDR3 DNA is TGTGCCGTAGGACTAGCGGGGGGGCTTGGCTACACCTTC.

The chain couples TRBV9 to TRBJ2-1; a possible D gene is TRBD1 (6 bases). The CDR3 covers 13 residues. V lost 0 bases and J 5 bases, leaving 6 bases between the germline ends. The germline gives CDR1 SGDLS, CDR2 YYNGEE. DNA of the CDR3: TGTGCCAGCAGCGTAGGGGGGCACAATGAGCAGTTCTTC. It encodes CASSVGGHNEQFF.

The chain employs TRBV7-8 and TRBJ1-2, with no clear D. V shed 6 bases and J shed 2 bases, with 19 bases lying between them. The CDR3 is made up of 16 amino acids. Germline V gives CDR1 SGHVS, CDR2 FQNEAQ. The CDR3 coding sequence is TGTGCCAGCAGTTATAGATTCCCGGGAACCAACTATGGCTACACCTTC. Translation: CASSYRFPGTNYGYTF.

The CDR3, as DNA: TGTGCCTGGAGTAGGGCTAGCGGGGGGATTCTAACTCACACAGATACGCAGTATTTT. This gives the protein CAWSRASGGILTHTDTQYF. The V call is TRBV30, the J call TRBJ2-3, with TRBD2 matching 11 bases. The CDR3 has 19 residues. V trimming: 2 bases; J trimming: 2 bases; junction bases outside the gene matches: 15. CDR1 is GTSNPN, CDR2 SVGIG, per germline (reference sequence).

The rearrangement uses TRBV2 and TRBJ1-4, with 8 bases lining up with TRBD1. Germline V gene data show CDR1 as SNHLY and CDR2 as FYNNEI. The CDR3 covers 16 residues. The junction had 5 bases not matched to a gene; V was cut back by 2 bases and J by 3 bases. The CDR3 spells CASSELQGAPNEKLFF. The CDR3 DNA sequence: TGTGCCAGCAGTGAACTCCAGGGGGCGCCTAATGAAAAACTGTTTTTT.

The chain's CDR3 is CASSLYRGPAQPQHF. The CDR3 DNA is TGTGCCAGCAGTTTATACAGGGGGCCAGCGCAGCCCCAGCATTTT. The chain links TRBV27 to TRBJ1-5, with TRBD1 matching 9 bases. After removal of 1 base from V and 7 bases from J, the junction contained 5 bases not matched to a gene. Germline V gene sequence: CDR1 MNHEY, CDR2 SMNVEV (reference sequence). The CDR3 runs to 15 residues.

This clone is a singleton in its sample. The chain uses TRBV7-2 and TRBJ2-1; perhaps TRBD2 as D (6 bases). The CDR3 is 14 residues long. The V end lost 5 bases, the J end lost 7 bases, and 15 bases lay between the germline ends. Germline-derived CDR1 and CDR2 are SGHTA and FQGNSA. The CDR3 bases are TGTGCCAGCAGCCTGACTAGTTCACCGAATGAGCAGTTCTTC. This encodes CASSLTSSPNEQFF.

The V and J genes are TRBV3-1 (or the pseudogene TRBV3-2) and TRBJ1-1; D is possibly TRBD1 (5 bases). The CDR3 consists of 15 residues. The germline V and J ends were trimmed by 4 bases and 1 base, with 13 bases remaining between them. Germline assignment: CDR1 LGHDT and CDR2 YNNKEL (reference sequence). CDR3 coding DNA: TGTGCCAGCAGCCGGGGGGTCGGGAGGAACACTGAAGCTTTCTTT. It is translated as CASSRGVGRNTEAFF.

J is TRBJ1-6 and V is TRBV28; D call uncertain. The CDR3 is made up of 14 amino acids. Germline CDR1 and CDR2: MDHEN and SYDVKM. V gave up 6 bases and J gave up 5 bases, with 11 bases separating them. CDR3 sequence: CASSPPGNNSPLHF. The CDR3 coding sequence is TGTGCCAGCAGCCCCCCGGGGAATAATTCACCCCTCCACTTT.

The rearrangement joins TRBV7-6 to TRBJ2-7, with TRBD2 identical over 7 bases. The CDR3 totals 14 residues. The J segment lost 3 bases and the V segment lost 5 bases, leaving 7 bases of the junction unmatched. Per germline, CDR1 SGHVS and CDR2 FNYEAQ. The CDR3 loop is CASSLGLDDYEQYF. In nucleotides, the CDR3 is TGTGCCAGCAGCCTAGGACTAGACGACTACGAGCAGTACTTC.

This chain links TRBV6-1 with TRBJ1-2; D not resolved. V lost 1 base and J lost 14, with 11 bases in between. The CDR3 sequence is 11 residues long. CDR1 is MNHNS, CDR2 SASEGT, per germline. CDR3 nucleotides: TGTGCCAGCAGTGAAGTCAAAGAACAGACCTTC. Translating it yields CASSEVKEQTF.

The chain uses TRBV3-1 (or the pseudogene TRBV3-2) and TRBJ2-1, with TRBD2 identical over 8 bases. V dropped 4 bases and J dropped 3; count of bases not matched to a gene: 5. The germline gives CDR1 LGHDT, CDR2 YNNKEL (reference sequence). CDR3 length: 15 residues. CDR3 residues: CASSPPGTSYNEQFF. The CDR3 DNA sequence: TGTGCCAGCAGCCCCCCCGGGACTAGCTACAATGAGCAGTTCTTC.

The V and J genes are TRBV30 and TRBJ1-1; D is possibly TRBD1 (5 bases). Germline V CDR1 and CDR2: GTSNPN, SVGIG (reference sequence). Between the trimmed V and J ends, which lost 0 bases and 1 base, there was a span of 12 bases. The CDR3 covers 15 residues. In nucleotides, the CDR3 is TGTGCCTGGAGTGTAAAGGGCCAGGGGAACACTGAAGCTTTCTTT. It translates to CAWSVKGQGNTEAFF.

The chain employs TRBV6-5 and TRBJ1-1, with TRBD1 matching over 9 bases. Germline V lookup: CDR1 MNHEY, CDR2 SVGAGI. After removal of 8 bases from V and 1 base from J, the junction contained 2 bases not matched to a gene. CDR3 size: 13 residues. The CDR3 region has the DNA TGTGCCAGCGGACAGGGGCCGAACACTGAAGCTTTCTTT. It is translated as CASGQGPNTEAFF.

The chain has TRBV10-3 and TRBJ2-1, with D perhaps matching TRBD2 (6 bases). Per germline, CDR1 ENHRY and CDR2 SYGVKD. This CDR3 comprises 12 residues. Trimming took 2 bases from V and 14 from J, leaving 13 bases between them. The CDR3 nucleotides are TGTGCCATCAGTGAGGACGGGACTTCTGAGTTCTTC. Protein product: CAISEDGTSEFF.

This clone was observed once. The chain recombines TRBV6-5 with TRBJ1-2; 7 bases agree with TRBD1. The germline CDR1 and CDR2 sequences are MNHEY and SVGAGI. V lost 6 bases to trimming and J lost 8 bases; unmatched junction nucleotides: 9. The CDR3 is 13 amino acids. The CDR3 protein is CASRGLGQFGYTF. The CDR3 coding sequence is TGTGCCAGCAGGGGATTGGGACAGTTCGGCTACACCTTC.

CDR3: CASSFGSRGYTF. Here the CDR3 DNA reads TGTGCCAGCAGTTTCGGTAGCCGAGGCTACACCTTC. The J gene is TRBJ1-2, the V gene TRBV6-2 or TRBV6-3; no firm D call. CDR3 length: 12 amino acids. Trimming stripped 4 bases from V and 8 bases from J, with 11 bases between. The germline gives CDR1 MNHEY, CDR2 SVGEGT.

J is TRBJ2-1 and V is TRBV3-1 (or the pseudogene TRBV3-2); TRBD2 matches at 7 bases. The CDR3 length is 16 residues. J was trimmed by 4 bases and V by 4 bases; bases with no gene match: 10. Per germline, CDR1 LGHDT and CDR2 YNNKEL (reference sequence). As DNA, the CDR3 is TGTGCCAGCAGCCCCTTGGCAGCGGGGACTTACAATGAGCAGTTCTTC. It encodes CASSPLAAGTYNEQFF.

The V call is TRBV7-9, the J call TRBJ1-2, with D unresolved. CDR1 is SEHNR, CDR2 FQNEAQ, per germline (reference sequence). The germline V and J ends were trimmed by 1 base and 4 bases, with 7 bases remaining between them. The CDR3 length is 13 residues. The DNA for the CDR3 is TGTGCCAGCAGCTTAGGGGAGCGCTATGGCTACACCTTC. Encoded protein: CASSLGERYGYTF. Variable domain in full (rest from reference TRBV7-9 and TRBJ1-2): DTGVSQNPRHKITKRGQNVTFRCDPISEHNRLYWYRQTLGQGPEFLTYFQNEAQLEKSRLLSDRFSAERPKGSFSTLEIQRTEQGDSAMYLCASSLGERYGYTFGSGTRLTVV.

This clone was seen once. This CDR3 is CASRRTGGSGEQYF. The CDR3 DNA is TGTGCCAGCAGGAGGACAGGGGGGTCGGGCGAGCAGTACTTC. This chain links TRBV6-5 with TRBJ2-7, with 10 bases fitting TRBD1. V lost 6 bases to trimming and J lost 6 bases; unmatched junction nucleotides: 8. The length of the CDR3 is 14 residues. CDR1 is MNHEY, CDR2 SVGAGI, per germline.

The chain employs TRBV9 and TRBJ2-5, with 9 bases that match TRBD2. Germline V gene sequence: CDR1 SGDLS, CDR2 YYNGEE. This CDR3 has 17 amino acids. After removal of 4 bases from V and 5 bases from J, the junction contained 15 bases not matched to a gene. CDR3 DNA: TGTGCCAGCAGCCCCCAAGGGCGGGGGGGTTTTCGGGAGACCCAGTACTTC. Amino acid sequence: CASSPQGRGGFRETQYF.

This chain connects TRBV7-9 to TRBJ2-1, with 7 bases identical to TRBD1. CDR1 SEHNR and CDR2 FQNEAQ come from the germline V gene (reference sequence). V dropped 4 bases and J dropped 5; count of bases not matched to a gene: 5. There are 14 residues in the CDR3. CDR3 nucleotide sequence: TGTGCCAGCAGCTCACGACAGGGAAACAATGAGCAGTTCTTC. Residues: CASSSRQGNNEQFF.